This T cell receptor beta chain is drawn from a study of response to subunit inactivated influenza vaccine (dated by TCRdb to between 2017 and 2018). Context from the whole study: Deep quantitative profiling of the T cell receptor repertoire was used in the study to follow responses to a trivalent subunit inactivated influenza vaccine. Study-wide findings and limitations: According to the authors, only a limited number of new T cells may be recruited by each seasonal influenza vaccination.

Between the V and J ends, shortened by 5 bases and 0 bases respectively, the junction contains 11 bases. The CDR3 contains 14 residues, cysteine and phenylalanine counted. Just CDR3 DNA is preserved here, 42 bases in frame from base 1. Sequences ENHRY (CDR1) and SYGVKD (CDR2) are obtained from the germline V gene. Library preparation used RT-PCR. The reads were generated on an Illumina HiSeq 2500. TCRdb took the public reads, trimmed them with fastp at Q25, ran MiXCR for clone calling and kept in-frame beta chains. Entries that share a CDR3 protein sequence are merged under the most common genes and DNA. The sample table lists hundreds of thousands of distinct CDR3 sequences, approximately 18% of them with a count of one. In total, the top ten clones hold approximately 11% of the sample. This clonotype was observed a handful of times. This clone's antigen is unknown. No per-base quality is available; no much larger clone lies one base away.

The origin of this receptor is a man aged 50 or older who received an inactivated influenza vaccine. Donor details come from another sample of the same person, matched by shared clones. The sequencing here drew on PBMCs from blood, taken 5 to 6 days after vaccination. The rearrangement combines TRBV10-3 with TRBJ2-7, with the D segment identity uncertain. The CDR3 is CAISTTASSYEQYF. Read as DNA, the sequence is TGTGCCATCAGTACGACCGCAAGCTCCTACGAGCAGTACTTC.